This TCR beta chain derives from a study of memory CD4+ T cells and cytomegalovirus serostatus. Overall study context: Of the healthy Belgian adults, several were CMV seropositive and about 24 seronegative. The study, taken as a whole, reports: CD4+ memory repertoires contained about 40% of the roughly 160 reported CMV TCRbeta sequences.

Remarks on this clone: The target antigen is unknown.

This CDR3 contains 15 residues. Germline V CDR1 and CDR2: MNHEY, SVGAGI. The junction had 10 bases not matched to a gene; V was cut back by 6 bases and J by 5 bases. Single viable CD3+CD4+CD8-CD45RO+ cells were sorted as the memory CD4+ T cells. Original processing notes: Out-of-frame sequences were removed, leaving about 2.2 million distinct TCRbeta sequences. Clones were sequenced by immunoSEQ multiplex PCR, and TCRdb holds only the in-frame ones, with some missing. That table is the source of V, J and clone size, and D and trimming were worked out from the DNA. The sample consists of tens of thousands of clones, 65% to 85% of them appearing once.

The chain recombines TRBV6-5 with TRBJ2-3; 8 positions match TRBD2. The TCR originated in an adult in good health and CMV-seronegative. Material: memory CD4+ T cells from blood. The DNA for the CDR3 is TGTGCCAGCAGAGGAAGCGGGGGTCTAGGAGATACGCAGTATTTT. This gives the protein CASRGSGGLGDTQYF.